In this sample, the clone carrying this T cell receptor beta chain turned up once. Original processing notes: Reference gene primer amplification yielded estimated nucleated cell counts. Produced via immunoSEQ multiplex PCR; TCRdb's table is partial and in-frame only. D and trimming were read from the DNA, whereas the V and J calls and clone size are those reported in that table. The sample holds a few hundred thousand clones, roughly 85% seen once. With 6 bases removed from V and 4 bases from J, the gap between germline ends came to 12 bases. The CDR3 runs 13 residues. From germline, CDR1 is MNHEY and CDR2 SVGAGI. The sample belongs to a study of blood T cell repertoires in COVID-19. Study overall: The cDNA or gDNA used as material had been derived from T cells, B-cell-depleted T cells, or PBMCs.

Seattle's enrolled individuals joined amid active infection and were then monitored longitudinally. This receptor was taken from a woman in her seventies with COVID-19, enrolled during active disease. This chain connects TRBV6-5 to TRBJ1-2; D is unresolved. Specimen: peripheral blood. The CDR3 loop is CASRGEGTYGYTF. The CDR3 DNA is TGTGCCAGCAGGGGCGAGGGTACCTATGGCTACACCTTC.